The clone carrying this TCR beta chain was detected only once. Its antigen is unidentified. The entry originates in a study of cytotoxic CD8 clonotypes in ibrutinib-treated CLL. General study results and limits: The public clonotypes identified were infrequent and showed contraction or stability on treatment. Higher circulating CD8+ T-cell counts strongly accompanied higher baseline clonality, above age-matched healthy donors. Clonality increased at ibrutinib response and stayed stable in sustained remission. At progression, however, it fell back toward baseline.

Germline V gene lookup returns CDR1 SGDLS and CDR2 YYNGEE. The length of the CDR3 is 13 residues. Trimming stripped 3 bases from V and 2 bases from J, with 8 bases between. Libraries were prepared by immunoSEQ multiplex PCR; TCRdb keeps only in-frame clonotypes and omits some of them. This sample has 150,000 or so clones, with 70% to 90% found just once. The sequencing used PBMCs, collected after 24 months of ibrutinib treatment. This clonotype originated in a human donor with chronic lymphocytic leukemia. V gene TRBV9 combines with J gene TRBJ1-1; D remains unclear. The CDR3 here is CASSGHRNTEAFF. As DNA, the CDR3 is TGTGCCAGCAGCGGTCACAGAAACACTGAAGCTTTCTTT.